The 13 T cell receptor beta chains below all came from one sample that was sequenced in a study of T cell clonality in common variable immunodeficiency. Study-wide findings and caveats: In common variable immunodeficiency, TCR beta chains reportedly carried fewer deletions and N-nucleotide insertions.

The antigens of these receptors remain unknown. Measured with immunoSEQ multiplex PCR; TCRdb has only the in-frame clones, and not every one. This sample carries 25,000 to 35,000 clones, none of them present only once. Sequenced input: peripheral blood mononuclear cells. The receptor set was obtained from a human donor with common variable immunodeficiency.

This clone was seen many times. The read ends 3 residues early relative to the CDR3; the germline J gene fills the gap. The chain uses TRBV18 and TRBJ2-1, with D perhaps matching TRBD1 (6 bases). CDR3 size: 15 residues. Germline V gene lookup returns CDR1 KGHSH and CDR2 LQKENI. Trimming took off 3 bases at V and 8 bases at J, with 17 bases between the two ends. CDR3 in amino acids: CASSPRAVEGDEQFF. The DNA read from the CDR3 is TGTGCCAGCTCACCGAGAGCGGTAGAGGGGGATGAG.

With regard to this clone: The CDR3 end is not reached by the read, which stops 3 residues before it; the germline J gene fills it in. V and J are TRBV19 and TRBJ2-7; tentatively, D is TRBD2 (5 bases). V was pared by 5 bases and J by 1 base, with 12 bases between. CDR1 and CDR2 from the germline V gene are LNHDA and SQIVND (reference sequence). This CDR3 has 14 residues. The CDR3 is CASSLKRSSYEQYF. Incomplete CDR3 DNA: TGTGCCAGTAGTTTAAAGCGGAGTTCCTACGAG.

This clone occurred a few times. The DNA ends 3 residues before the CDR3 does, and the rest of the CDR3 is filled in from the germline J gene. This rearrangement joins TRBV7-6 to TRBJ2-7, with TRBD2 identical over 8 bases. Unmatched junction bases numbered 13, after V lost 7 bases and J lost 5 bases. CDR1 is SGHVS, CDR2 FNYEAQ, per germline. This CDR3 spans 15 amino acids. This chain's CDR3 is CASNAAGVSPNEQYF. The CDR3 bases that were read are TGTGCCAGCAACGCAGCGGGAGTAAGCCCCAACGAG.

This clone was picked up many times. The CDR3 extends 3 residues past the end of the read, so its final part is completed from the germline J gene. This chain joins TRBV19 and TRBJ1-5, with D possibly matching TRBD1 (5 bases). The germline CDR1 and CDR2 sequences are LNHDA and SQIVND (reference sequence). This CDR3 is built from 15 residues. V was shortened by 5 bases and J by 5 bases, with 16 bases between the two germline ends. The CDR3 bases that were read are TGTGCCAGTAGTGCCCCTTTAGGGACTCATCAGCCC. Its protein is CASSAPLGTHQP. The CDR3 reads in full as CASSAPLGTHQPQHF. Filled out from reference TRBV19 and TRBJ1-5, the complete variable domain reads DGGITQSPKYLFRKEGQNVTLSCEQNLNHDAMYWYRQDPGQGLRLIYYSQIVNDFQKGDIAEGYSVSREKKESFPLTVTSAQKNPTAFYLCASSAPLGTHQPQHFGDGTRLSIL.

This clone appeared a few times. The missing CDR3 end, 3 residues past where the read stops, is filled in from the germline J gene. This sequence joins TRBV2 and TRBJ1-5; the match to TRBD1 covers 8 bases. CDR3 length: 14 residues. Looked up from germline, CDR1 is SNHLY and CDR2 is FYNNEI. V was pared by 6 bases and J by 3 bases, with 4 bases of the junction left unmatched. CDR3 sequence: CASRWTGNNQPQHF. The DNA read from the CDR3 is TGTGCCAGCAGATGGACAGGGAACAATCAGCCC. Supplemented by reference TRBV2 and TRBJ1-5, the full variable domain reads EPEVTQTPSHQVTQMGQEVILRCVPISNHLYFYWYRQILGQKVEFLVSFYNNEISEKSEIFDDQFSVERPDGSNFTLKIRSTKLEDSAMYFCASRWTGNNQPQHFGDGTRLSIL.

This clone has only a few counts. Coverage ceases 3 residues before the CDR3 finishes, and the germline J gene fills in the end. The gene calls are TRBV19 and TRBJ1-1; D gene uncertain. This CDR3 comprises 13 residues. V lost 7 bases to trimming and J lost 3 bases, with 12 bases between them. Germline assignment: CDR1 LNHDA and CDR2 SQIVND (reference sequence). The CDR3 here is CASIGVLDTEAFF. The CDR3 DNA, read in part, is TGTGCCAGTATCGGGGTTTTGGACACTGAA.

This clone was counted ten times or more. The observed sequence ends 3 residues before the CDR3 terminus, with the missing tail filled in from the germline J gene. The chain carries TRBV4-2 and TRBJ2-1; TRBD2 agrees at 7 bases. In germline, CDR1 is LGHNA, CDR2 YNFKEQ. Unmatched junction bases numbered 2, after V lost 1 base and J lost 2 bases. The CDR3 is made up of 15 amino acids. The CDR3 is CASSQGLAAYNEQFF. The part of the CDR3 DNA that was read is TGTGCCAGCAGCCAAGGGCTAGCGGCCTACAATGAG.

This clone was found many times. CDR3 DNA, as far as it was read: TGTGCCAGCAGTGAGGACAGGATGTATGGC. This sequence encodes CASSEDRMYG. The entire CDR3 sequence reads CASSEDRMYGYTF. V is TRBV6-1 and J is TRBJ1-2, with 7 bases that match TRBD1. The CDR3 goes on 3 residues after the read ends, and that part is filled in from the germline J gene. The CDR3 is 13 residues long. Germline V gene sequence: CDR1 MNHNS, CDR2 SASEGT. Losses at the gene ends were 3 bases for V and 5 bases for J; bases not matched to a gene: 3.

Only a few counts were recorded for this clone. The read terminates 3 residues before the CDR3 end, so the remaining end is supplied by the germline J gene. V and J are TRBV5-1 and TRBJ2-5; 8 bases line up with TRBD1. In germline, CDR1 is SGHRS, CDR2 YFSETQ. V lost 2 bases to trimming and J lost 6 bases; unmatched junction nucleotides: 6. There are 14 residues in the CDR3. This CDR3 is CASSFPTGVKTQYF. The covered CDR3 bases are TGCGCCAGCAGCTTTCCGACAGGGGTAAAGACC.

This clone has at least ten counts. Read coverage stops 3 residues before the CDR3 terminus; the germline J gene supplies the remainder. The genes are TRBV6-1 and TRBJ2-5; 9 bases fit TRBD2. Germline-derived CDR1 and CDR2 are MNHNS and SASEGT. With V trimmed by 1 base and J by 5 bases, 8 bases remained unmatched. The length of the CDR3 is 16 residues. Incomplete CDR3 DNA: TGTGCCAGCAGTGAAGGGGTGCTAGCGGGAAAGGAGACC. This encodes CASSEGVLAGKET. The whole CDR3 protein is CASSEGVLAGKETQYF.

CDR3 DNA, as far as it was read: TGTGCCAGTAGTATCATGGGCAGGGGGCGCGGGTCCTACGAG. This translates into CASSIMGRGRGSYE. The whole CDR3 sequence reads CASSIMGRGRGSYEQYF. This chain links TRBV19 with TRBJ2-7; 8 nucleotides line up with TRBD1. The read comes to an end 3 residues before the CDR3 does, leaving the germline J gene to fill in the end. The CDR3 has 17 amino acids. J lost 1 base, V lost 3 bases, and 11 bases had no gene match. Looked up from germline, CDR1 is LNHDA and CDR2 is SQIVND (reference sequence).

Details on this clone: The DNA ends 3 residues before the CDR3 does, and the rest of the CDR3 is filled in from the germline J gene. The rearrangement joins TRBV7-8 to TRBJ1-4; no firm D call. The germline CDR1 and CDR2 sequences are SGHVS and FQNEAQ. This CDR3 has 16 amino acids. Deletions cut 2 bases from V and 2 bases from J, with 12 bases between. CDR3 in amino acids: CASSLNSWPTNEKLFF. The CDR3 bases that were read are TGTGCCAGCAGCTTAAATTCCTGGCCTACTAATGAAAAA.

Ten or more counts support this clone. The read is 3 residues too short to cover the CDR3 end, so that end is filled in from the germline J gene. The J gene is TRBJ2-7, the V gene TRBV7-9, with D perhaps matching TRBD2 (5 bases). This CDR3 is 15 amino acids long. Germline V CDR1 and CDR2: SEHNR, FQNEAQ (reference sequence). Trimming took off 5 bases at V and 1 base at J, with 15 bases between the two ends. The part of the CDR3 DNA that was read is TGTGCCAGCAGCCTGCCTCCCCGGGGTTCCTACGAG. It is translated as CASSLPPRGSYE. The CDR3 reads in full as CASSLPPRGSYEQYF.